This T cell receptor beta chain was documented in a study of beta chain features in type 1 diabetes. For the study at large: The study examined around 98,000,000 sorted cells across all samples.

Points from the study as a whole: PCR could preferentially amplify shorter templates, alike in patients and controls.

Expressed TCRB transcripts were sequenced because the isolated RNA had all been reverse transcribed beforehand. Data came from immunoSEQ multiplex PCR; TCRdb stores just in-frame clones and leaves some out. The data contain hundreds of thousands of clones, approximately 70% of them singletons. Trimming cost V 4 bases and J 6 bases; bases outside gene matches: 8. The CDR3 runs to 14 residues. Germline V lookup: CDR1 SGHNT, CDR2 YYREEE (reference sequence). Central memory, naive, regulatory and stem cell-like memory CD4+ cells were sorted by CD45RO/CCR7/CD25/CD127/CD95/CD27. Purity above 95% was achieved in all sorted populations. In regard to this clone: Antigen: not known.

The chain has TRBV5-4 and TRBJ2-7; TRBD1 aligns across 9 bases. The sample was naive CD4+ T cells from blood. This clonotype was obtained from a man under 40 in good health. In DNA form, the CDR3 reads TGTGCCAGCAGCCCGGGGACAGGGCCACGCGAGCAGTACTTC. Protein product: CASSPGTGPREQYF. The variable domain in full, with the rest retrieved from reference TRBV5-4 and TRBJ2-7, is ETGVTQSPTHLIKTRGQQVTLRCSSQSGHNTVSWYQQALGQGPQFIFQYYREEENGRGNFPPRFSGLQFPNYSSELNVNALELDDSALYLCASSPGTGPREQYFGPGTRLTVT.